The following is a T cell receptor beta chain sequence with its context. The CDR3 is 18 residues long. Trimming took off 3 bases at V and 4 bases at J, with 22 bases between the two ends. Germline V gives CDR1 SGHAT, CDR2 FQNNGV. The record originates from a study of OX40 agonist ivuxolimab in advanced cancers. TCRdb's table, derived via immunoSEQ multiplex PCR, lists solely in-frame clones and lacks some. The repertoire holds about 80,000 clones, with less than 95% as singletons. The chain has TRBV11-2 and TRBJ2-4; maybe TRBD1 (6 bases). Here the sequenced sample was CD4+ or CD8+ T cells sorted from blood, taken in a trial of the OX40 agonist ivuxolimab. This TCR came from an adult with an advanced solid tumor such as melanoma, head and neck, liver or kidney cancer. CDR3 sequence: CASSFRVSAGGNKNIQYF. Here the CDR3 DNA reads TGTGCCAGCAGCTTTAGAGTCTCGGCTGGGGGCAATAAAAACATTCAGTACTTC. Drawing the rest from reference TRBV11-2 and TRBJ2-4, the complete variable domain is EAGVAQSPRYKIIEKRQSVAFWCNPISGHATLYWYQQILGQGPKLLIQFQNNGVVDDSQLPKDRFSAERLKGVDSTLKIQPAKLEDSAVYLCASSFRVSAGGNKNIQYFGAGTRLSVL.